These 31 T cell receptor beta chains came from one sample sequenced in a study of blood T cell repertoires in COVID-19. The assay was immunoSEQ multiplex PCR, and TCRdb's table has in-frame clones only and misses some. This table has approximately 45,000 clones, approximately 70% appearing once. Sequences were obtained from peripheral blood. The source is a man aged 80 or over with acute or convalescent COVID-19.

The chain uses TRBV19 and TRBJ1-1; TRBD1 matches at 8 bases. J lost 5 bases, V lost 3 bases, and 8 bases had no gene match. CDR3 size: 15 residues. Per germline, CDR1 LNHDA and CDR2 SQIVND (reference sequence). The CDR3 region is CASSIQGQVGTEAFF. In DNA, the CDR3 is TGTGCCAGTAGTATTCAGGGACAGGTGGGGACTGAAGCTTTCTTT.

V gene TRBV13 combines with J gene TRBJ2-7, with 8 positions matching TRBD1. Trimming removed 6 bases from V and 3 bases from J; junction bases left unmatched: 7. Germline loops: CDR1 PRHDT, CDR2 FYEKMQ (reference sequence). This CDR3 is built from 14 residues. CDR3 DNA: TGTGCCAGCAGGCGGACAGGGTCTAACTACGAGCAGTACTTC. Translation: CASRRTGSNYEQYF.

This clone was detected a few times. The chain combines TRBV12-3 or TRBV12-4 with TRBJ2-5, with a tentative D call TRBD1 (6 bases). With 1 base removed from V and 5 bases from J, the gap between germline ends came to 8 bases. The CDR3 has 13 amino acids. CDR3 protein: CASSLGGLETQYF. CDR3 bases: TGTGCCAGCAGTTTAGGGGGGCTGGAGACCCAGTACTTC.

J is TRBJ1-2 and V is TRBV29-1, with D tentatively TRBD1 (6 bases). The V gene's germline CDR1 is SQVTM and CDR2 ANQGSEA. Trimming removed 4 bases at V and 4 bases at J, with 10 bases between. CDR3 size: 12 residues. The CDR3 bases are TGCAGCGTTGTATCGACAGGCTATGGCTACACCTTC. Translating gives CSVVSTGYGYTF.

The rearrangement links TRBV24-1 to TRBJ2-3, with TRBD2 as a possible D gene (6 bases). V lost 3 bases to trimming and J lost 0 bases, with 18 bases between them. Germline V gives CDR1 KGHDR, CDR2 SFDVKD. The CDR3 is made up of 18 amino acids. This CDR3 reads CATSDLFSASVSTDTQYF. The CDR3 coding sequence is TGTGCCACCAGTGATCTATTCTCCGCTAGCGTTAGCACAGATACGCAGTATTTT.

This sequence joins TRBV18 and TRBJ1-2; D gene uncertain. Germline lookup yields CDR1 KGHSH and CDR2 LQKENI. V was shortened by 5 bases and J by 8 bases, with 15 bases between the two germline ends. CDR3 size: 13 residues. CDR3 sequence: CASSETSARGYTF. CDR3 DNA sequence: TGTGCCAGCTCAGAAACAAGTGCGAGGGGCTACACCTTC.

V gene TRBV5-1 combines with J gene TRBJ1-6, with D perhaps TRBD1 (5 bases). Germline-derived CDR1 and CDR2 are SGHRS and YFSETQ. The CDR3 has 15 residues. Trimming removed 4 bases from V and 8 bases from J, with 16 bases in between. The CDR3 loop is CASSPMGTRDSPLHF. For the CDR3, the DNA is TGCGCCAGCAGCCCCATGGGAACCAGGGATTCACCCCTCCACTTT.

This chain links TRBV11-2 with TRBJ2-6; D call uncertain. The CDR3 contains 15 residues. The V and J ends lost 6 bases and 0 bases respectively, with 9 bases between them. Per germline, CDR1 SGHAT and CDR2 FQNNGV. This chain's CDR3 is CASSHLSSGANVLTF. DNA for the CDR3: TGTGCCAGCAGTCATTTGAGCTCTGGGGCCAACGTCCTGACTTTC.

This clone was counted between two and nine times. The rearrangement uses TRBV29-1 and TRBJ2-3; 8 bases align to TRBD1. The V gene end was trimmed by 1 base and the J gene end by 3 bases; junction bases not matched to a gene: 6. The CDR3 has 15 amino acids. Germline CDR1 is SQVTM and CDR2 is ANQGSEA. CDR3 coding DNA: TGCAGCGTTGAAGGGGACCAGGGGGCTACAGATACGCAGTATTTT. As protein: CSVEGDQGATDTQYF.

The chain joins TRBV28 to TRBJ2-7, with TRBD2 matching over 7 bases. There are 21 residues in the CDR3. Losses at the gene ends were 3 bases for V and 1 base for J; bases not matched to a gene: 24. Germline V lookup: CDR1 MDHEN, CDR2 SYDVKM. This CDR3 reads CASSFGSFVWGRAERSYEQYF. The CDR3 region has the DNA TGTGCCAGCAGTTTTGGGTCATTCGTTTGGGGGAGGGCCGAGAGGTCCTACGAGCAGTACTTC.

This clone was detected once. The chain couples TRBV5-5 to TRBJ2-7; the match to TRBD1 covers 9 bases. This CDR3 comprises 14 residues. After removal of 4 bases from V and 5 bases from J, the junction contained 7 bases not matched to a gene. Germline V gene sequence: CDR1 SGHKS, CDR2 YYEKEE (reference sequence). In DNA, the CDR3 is TGTGCCAGCAGCCACGGACAGGGGCTCAACGAGCAGTACTTC. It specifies CASSHGQGLNEQYF.

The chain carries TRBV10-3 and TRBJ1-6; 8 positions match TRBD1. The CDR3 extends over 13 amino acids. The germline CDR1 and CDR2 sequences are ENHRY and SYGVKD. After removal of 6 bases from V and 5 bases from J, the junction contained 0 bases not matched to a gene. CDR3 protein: CAIRDRDNSPLHF. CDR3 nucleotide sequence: TGTGCCATCAGGGACAGGGATAATTCACCCCTCCACTTT.

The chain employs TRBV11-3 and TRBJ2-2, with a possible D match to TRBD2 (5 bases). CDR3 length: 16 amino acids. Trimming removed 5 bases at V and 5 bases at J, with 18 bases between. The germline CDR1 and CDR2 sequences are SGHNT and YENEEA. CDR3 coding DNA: TGTGCCAGCAGCACCCCCCGGACTTCCCGGACCGGGGAGCTGTTTTTT. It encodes CASSTPRTSRTGELFF.

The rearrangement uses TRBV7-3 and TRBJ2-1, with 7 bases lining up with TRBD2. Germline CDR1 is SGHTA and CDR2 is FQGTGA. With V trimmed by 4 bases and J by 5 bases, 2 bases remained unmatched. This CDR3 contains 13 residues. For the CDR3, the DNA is TGTGCCAGCAGCTGGAGCGGGGACAATGAGCAGTTCTTC. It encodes CASSWSGDNEQFF.

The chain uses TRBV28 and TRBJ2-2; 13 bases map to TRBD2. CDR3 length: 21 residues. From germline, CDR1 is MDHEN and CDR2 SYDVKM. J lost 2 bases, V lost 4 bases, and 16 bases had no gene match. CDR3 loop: CASSSLRTSGSGGANTGELFF. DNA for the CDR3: TGTGCCAGCAGTTCCCTGCGGACTAGCGGGAGTGGGGGGGCCAACACCGGGGAGCTGTTTTTT.

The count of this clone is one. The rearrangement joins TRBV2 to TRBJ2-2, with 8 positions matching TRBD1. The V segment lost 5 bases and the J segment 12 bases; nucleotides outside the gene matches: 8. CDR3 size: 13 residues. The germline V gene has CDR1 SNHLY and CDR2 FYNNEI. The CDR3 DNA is TGTGCCAGCAGTTCCGCGGACAGGGTGAAGCTGTTTTTT. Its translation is CASSSADRVKLFF.

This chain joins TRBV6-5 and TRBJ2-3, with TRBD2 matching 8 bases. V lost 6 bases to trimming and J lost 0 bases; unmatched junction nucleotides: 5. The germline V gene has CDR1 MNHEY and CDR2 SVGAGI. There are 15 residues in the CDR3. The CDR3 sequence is CASSLSGTSTDTQYF. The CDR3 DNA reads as TGTGCCAGCAGCCTTAGCGGGACTAGCACAGATACGCAGTATTTT.

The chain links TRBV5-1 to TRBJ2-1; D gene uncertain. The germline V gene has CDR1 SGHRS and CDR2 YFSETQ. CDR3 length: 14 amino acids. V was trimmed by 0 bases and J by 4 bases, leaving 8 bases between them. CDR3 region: CASSLAWAYNEQFF. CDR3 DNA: TGCGCCAGCAGCTTGGCCTGGGCTTACAATGAGCAGTTCTTC.

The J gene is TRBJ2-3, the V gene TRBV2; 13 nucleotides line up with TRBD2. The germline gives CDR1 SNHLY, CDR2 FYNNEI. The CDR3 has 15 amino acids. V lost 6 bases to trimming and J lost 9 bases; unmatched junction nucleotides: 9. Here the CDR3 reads CASSGTSGKSQTQYF. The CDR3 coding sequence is TGTGCCAGCAGCGGGACTAGCGGGAAAAGTCAGACGCAGTATTTT.

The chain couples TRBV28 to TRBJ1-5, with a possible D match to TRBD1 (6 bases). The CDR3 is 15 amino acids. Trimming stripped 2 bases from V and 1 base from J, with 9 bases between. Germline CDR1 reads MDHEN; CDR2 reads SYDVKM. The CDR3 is CASSLPTGSNQPQHF. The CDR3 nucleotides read TGTGCCAGCAGTTTACCTACAGGGAGCAATCAGCCCCAGCATTTT.

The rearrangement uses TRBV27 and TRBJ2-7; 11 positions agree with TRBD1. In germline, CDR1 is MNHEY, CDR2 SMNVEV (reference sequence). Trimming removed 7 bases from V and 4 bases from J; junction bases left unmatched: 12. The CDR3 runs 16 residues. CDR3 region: CASIPKYGTGGYEQYF. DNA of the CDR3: TGTGCCAGCATCCCAAAATATGGGACAGGGGGTTACGAGCAGTACTTC.

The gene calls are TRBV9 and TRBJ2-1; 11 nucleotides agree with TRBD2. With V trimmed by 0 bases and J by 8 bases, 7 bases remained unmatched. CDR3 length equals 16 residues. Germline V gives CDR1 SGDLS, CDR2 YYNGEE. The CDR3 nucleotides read TGTGCCAGCAGCGTAGATATAGCGGGAGGGGTGGATGAGCAGTTCTTC. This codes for CASSVDIAGGVDEQFF.

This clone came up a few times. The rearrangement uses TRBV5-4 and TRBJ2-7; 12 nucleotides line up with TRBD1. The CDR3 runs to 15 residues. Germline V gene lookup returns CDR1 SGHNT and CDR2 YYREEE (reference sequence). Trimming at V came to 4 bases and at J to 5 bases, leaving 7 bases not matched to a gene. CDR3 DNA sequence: TGTGCCAGCAGCCCCGGGACAGGGGGCCTCGACGAGCAGTACTTC. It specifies CASSPGTGGLDEQYF. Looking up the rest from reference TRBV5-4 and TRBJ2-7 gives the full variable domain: ETGVTQSPTHLIKTRGQQVTLRCSSQSGHNTVSWYQQALGQGPQFIFQYYREEENGRGNFPPRFSGLQFPNYSSELNVNALELDDSALYLCASSPGTGGLDEQYFGPGTRLTVT.

The CDR3 nucleotides are TGTGCCAGCAGTTACGGTGGCGGGACCCAGTACTTC. It encodes CASSYGGGTQYF. The chain recombines TRBV6-6 with TRBJ2-5; D remains unclear. Trimming shortened V by 2 bases and J by 7 bases, and 8 bases separated the two germline ends. CDR3 length equals 12 residues. CDR1 and CDR2 (germline): MNHNY, SVGAGI (reference sequence).

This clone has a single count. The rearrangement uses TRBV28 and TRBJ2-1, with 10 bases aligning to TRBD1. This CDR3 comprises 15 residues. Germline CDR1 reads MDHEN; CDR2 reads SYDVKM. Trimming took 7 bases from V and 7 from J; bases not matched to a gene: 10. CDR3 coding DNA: TGTGCCAGCATCCCTTCCGGACAGGGGGAGAATGAGCAGTTCTTC. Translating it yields CASIPSGQGENEQFF. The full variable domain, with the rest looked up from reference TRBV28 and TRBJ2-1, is DVKVTQSSRYLVKRTGEKVFLECVQDMDHENMFWYRQDPGLGLRLIYFSYDVKMKEKGDIPEGYSVSREKKERFSLILESASTNQTSMYLCASIPSGQGENEQFFGPGTRLTVL.

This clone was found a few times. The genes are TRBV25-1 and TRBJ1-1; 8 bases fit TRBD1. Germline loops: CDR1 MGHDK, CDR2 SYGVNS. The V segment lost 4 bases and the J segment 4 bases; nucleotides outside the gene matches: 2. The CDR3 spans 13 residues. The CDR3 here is CASSGQGFTEAFF. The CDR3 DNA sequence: TGTGCCAGCAGTGGACAGGGGTTCACTGAAGCTTTCTTT.

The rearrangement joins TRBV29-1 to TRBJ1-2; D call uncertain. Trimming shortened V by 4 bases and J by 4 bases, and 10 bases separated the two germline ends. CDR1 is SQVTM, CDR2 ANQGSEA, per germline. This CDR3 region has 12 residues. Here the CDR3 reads CSVGGIGYGYTF. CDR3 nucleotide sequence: TGCAGCGTTGGAGGGATAGGCTATGGCTACACCTTC.

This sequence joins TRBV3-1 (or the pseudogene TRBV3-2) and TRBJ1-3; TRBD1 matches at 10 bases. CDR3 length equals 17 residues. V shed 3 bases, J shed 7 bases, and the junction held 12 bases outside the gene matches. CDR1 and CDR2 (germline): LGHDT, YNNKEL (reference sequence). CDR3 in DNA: TGTGCCAGCAGCCACTTTATAAGGGACAGGGGAAGGAACACCATATATTTT. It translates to CASSHFIRDRGRNTIYF.

This CDR3 reads CATSSTSGSYYEQYF. CDR3 bases: TGTGCCACCAGCAGTACTAGCGGGTCCTACTACGAGCAGTACTTC. This chain links TRBV15 with TRBJ2-7; 9 positions agree with TRBD2. CDR3 size: 15 residues. V lost 3 bases to trimming and J lost 3 bases; unmatched junction nucleotides: 6. Germline-derived CDR1 and CDR2 are LNHNV and YYDKDF (reference sequence).

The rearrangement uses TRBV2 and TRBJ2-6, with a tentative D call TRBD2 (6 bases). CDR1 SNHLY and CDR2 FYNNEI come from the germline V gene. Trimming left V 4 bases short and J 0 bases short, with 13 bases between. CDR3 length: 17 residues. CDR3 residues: CASSGRGVSSGANVLTF. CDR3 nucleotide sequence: TGTGCCAGCAGTGGGCGGGGCGTAAGCTCTGGGGCCAACGTCCTGACTTTC.

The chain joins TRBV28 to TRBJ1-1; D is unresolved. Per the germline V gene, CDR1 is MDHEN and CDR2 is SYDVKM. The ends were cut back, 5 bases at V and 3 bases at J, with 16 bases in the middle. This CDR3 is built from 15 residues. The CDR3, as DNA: TGTGCCAGCAGTCCCCTGGGGAGGGAGGACACTGAAGCTTTCTTT. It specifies CASSPLGREDTEAFF.